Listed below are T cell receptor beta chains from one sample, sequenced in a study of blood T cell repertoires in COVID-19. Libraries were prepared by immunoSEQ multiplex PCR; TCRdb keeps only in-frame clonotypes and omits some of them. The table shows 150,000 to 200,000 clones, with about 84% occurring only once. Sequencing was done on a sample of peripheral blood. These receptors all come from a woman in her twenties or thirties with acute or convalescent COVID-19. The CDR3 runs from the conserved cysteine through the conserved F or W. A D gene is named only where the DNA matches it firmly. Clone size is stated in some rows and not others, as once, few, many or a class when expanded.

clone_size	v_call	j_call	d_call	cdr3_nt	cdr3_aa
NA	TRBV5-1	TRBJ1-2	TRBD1	TGCGCCAGCAGCCTGGAACCGGGACAGCTTAACTATGGCTACACCTTC	CASSLEPGQLNYGYTF
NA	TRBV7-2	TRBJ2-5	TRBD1	TGTGCCAGCAGCCTGAACAGGGGTGAGACCCAGTACTTC	CASSLNRGETQYF
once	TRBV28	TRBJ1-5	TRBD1	TGTGCCAGCGGAATACAGGGGGCTAGCAATCAGCCCCAGCATTTT	CASGIQGASNQPQHF
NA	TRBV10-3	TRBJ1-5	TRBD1	TGTGCCATCAGTAGGACAGGGGACAATCAGCCCCAGCATTTT	CAISRTGDNQPQHF
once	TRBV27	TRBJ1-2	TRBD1	TGTGCCAGCAGTTTGTCAGGGGGCGCGATCTATGGCTACACCTTC	CASSLSGGAIYGYTF
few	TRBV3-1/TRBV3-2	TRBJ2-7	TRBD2	TGTGCCAGCAGCCAAGGTCTAGCGGGCCGCGAGCAGTACTTC	CASSQGLAGREQYF
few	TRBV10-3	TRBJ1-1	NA	TGTGCCATCAGTGTTAATTCAGGGAACACTGAAGCTTTCTTT	CAISVNSGNTEAFF
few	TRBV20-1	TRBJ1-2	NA	TGCAGTGCCAGTCCCGCCATCATCGGCTATGGCTACACCTTC	CSASPAIIGYGYTF
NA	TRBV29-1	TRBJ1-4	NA	TGCAGCGTTGGAGCATCCCCAACTAATGAAAAACTGTTTTTT	CSVGASPTNEKLFF
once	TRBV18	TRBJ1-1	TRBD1	TGTGCCAGCTCACCTCAACAGGGGTTTAACACTGAAGCTTTCTTT	CASSPQQGFNTEAFF
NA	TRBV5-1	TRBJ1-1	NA	TGCGCCAGCAGCATGAACAGGGCTAGTGAAGCTTTCTTT	CASSMNRASEAFF
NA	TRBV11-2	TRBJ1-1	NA	TGTGCCAGCAGCCTACTGGAAGAGGCCCTTGAAGCTTTCTTT	CASSLLEEALEAFF
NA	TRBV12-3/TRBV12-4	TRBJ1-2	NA	TGTGCCAGCAGGGAGGACGCCTCAAGGGGCTACACCTTC	CASREDASRGYTF
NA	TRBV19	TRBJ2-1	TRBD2	TGTGCCAGTAGTATCCGCGGGAGACCTTACAATGAGCAGTTCTTC	CASSIRGRPYNEQFF
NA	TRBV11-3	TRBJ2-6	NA	TGTGCCAGCAGTGACAGGGGGGCCAACGTCCTGACTTTC	CASSDRGANVLTF
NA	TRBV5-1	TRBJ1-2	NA	TGCGCCAGCAGCTTGGACAGACCAAACTATGGCTACACCTTC	CASSLDRPNYGYTF
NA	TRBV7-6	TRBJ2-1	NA	TGTGCCAGCAGCCGGACACGACAGGCCACCAATGAGCAGTTCTTC	CASSRTRQATNEQFF
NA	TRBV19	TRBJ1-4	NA	TGTGCCAGTAGTTTGCAGGGTGGGGAAAAACTGTTTTTT	CASSLQGGEKLFF